Below, 32 T cell receptor beta chains from the same sample are listed, as sequenced in a study of T cell responses to AZD1222 COVID-19 vaccine. Sequencing was performed with immunoSEQ multiplex PCR; in TCRdb, only in-frame clones are kept and a portion is missing. The sample has some 130,000 clones; about 90% are singletons. This sample comprised peripheral blood, obtained on day 0 of AZD1222 vaccination. These receptors were taken from an adult in good health.

The chain recombines TRBV19 with TRBJ1-3; 7 bases match TRBD1. Per the germline V gene, CDR1 is LNHDA and CDR2 is SQIVND (reference sequence). The CDR3 consists of 16 residues. The J segment lost 0 bases and the V segment lost 2 bases, leaving 4 bases of the junction unmatched. As DNA, the CDR3 is TGTGCCAGTAGTATAAGGGGGCAACTCTCTGGAAACACCATATATTTT. Its protein is CASSIRGQLSGNTIYF.

This clone was counted once. The chain carries TRBV18 and TRBJ1-1; the match to TRBD1 covers 10 bases. Looked up from germline, CDR1 is KGHSH and CDR2 is LQKENI. The junction had 12 bases not matched to a gene; V was cut back by 6 bases and J by 5 bases. The CDR3 runs 16 residues. CDR3 DNA: TGTGCCAGCTCCTACCCGGGACAGGGGCTGGAGACTGAAGCTTTCTTT. Encoded protein: CASSYPGQGLETEAFF.

J is TRBJ1-2 and V is TRBV6-5, with D possibly being TRBD1 (6 bases). This CDR3 region has 12 residues. The ends were cut back, 10 bases at V and 6 bases at J, with 15 bases in the middle. Germline V gives CDR1 MNHEY, CDR2 SVGAGI. This CDR3 reads CATSLDSHGYTF. DNA for the CDR3: TGTGCCACCTCCTTGGACAGCCATGGCTACACCTTC.

The rearrangement links TRBV27 to TRBJ1-2; 9 bases are shared with TRBD1. This CDR3 region has 12 residues. V shed 6 bases and J 5 bases; nucleotides not matched to a gene: 1. CDR1 and CDR2 from the germline V gene are MNHEY and SMNVEV (reference sequence). The CDR3: CASSGQGYGYTF. CDR3 DNA: TGTGCCAGCAGCGGACAGGGGTATGGCTACACCTTC.

The J gene is TRBJ2-1, the V gene TRBV7-6, with D possibly matching TRBD2 (5 bases). The CDR3 sequence is 16 residues long. Germline-derived CDR1 and CDR2 are SGHVS and FNYEAQ. V lost 1 base to trimming and J lost 8 bases, with 18 bases between them. The CDR3: CASSLEGVSVADEQFF. The DNA for the CDR3 is TGTGCCAGCAGCTTAGAAGGAGTTAGCGTTGCGGATGAGCAGTTCTTC.

The chain links TRBV7-2 to TRBJ1-2; 9 bases line up with TRBD1. This CDR3 region has 15 residues. V shed 1 base and J 7 bases; nucleotides not matched to a gene: 7. Looked up from germline, CDR1 is SGHTA and CDR2 is FQGNSA. Here the CDR3 reads CASSLVGTGRFGYTF. The CDR3 region has the DNA TGTGCCAGCAGCTTAGTAGGGACAGGGCGGTTTGGCTACACCTTC.

This chain links TRBV14 with TRBJ2-5, with D perhaps TRBD1 or TRBD2 (5 bases each). Deletions cut 5 bases from V and 4 bases from J, with 17 bases between. Germline V gene lookup returns CDR1 SGHDN and CDR2 FVKESK. The CDR3 loop spans 15 amino acids. The CDR3 coding sequence is TGTGCCAGCAGCGCTCCCCGGGACCTAAGAGAGACCCAGTACTTC. It yields the protein CASSAPRDLRETQYF.

The rearrangement joins TRBV28 to TRBJ1-2, with D unresolved. CDR1 is MDHEN and CDR2 is SYDVKM in the germline V gene. The V end was cut by 8 bases, the J end by 14 bases, with 9 bases between. This CDR3 has 8 residues. For the CDR3, the DNA is TGTGCCAGCGGACGAAAAACCTTC. Protein product: CASGRKTF.

The CDR3 DNA follows: TGTGCCAGCAGCCGCGACTATGAAGCTTTCTTT. Its protein product is CASSRDYEAFF. This chain links TRBV6-5 with TRBJ1-1; D is unclear. The CDR3 is 11 residues long. Germline CDR1 MNHEY, CDR2 SVGAGI. V lost 6 bases to trimming and J lost 7 bases, with 9 bases between them.

The chain carries TRBV25-1 and TRBJ2-1, with TRBD2 matching 7 bases. The CDR3 spans 14 residues. The germline V gene encodes CDR1 MGHDK and CDR2 SYGVNS. Trimming cost V 3 bases and J 7 bases; bases outside gene matches: 6. Here the CDR3 reads CASSEGGLVNEQFF. The CDR3 DNA sequence: TGTGCCAGCAGTGAGGGGGGGTTGGTTAATGAGCAGTTCTTC.

The chain couples TRBV28 to TRBJ2-1; no reliable D call. The CDR3 is made up of 11 amino acids. Germline CDR1 and CDR2: MDHEN and SYDVKM. V lost 3 bases and J 3 bases, leaving 0 bases between the germline ends. CDR3 nucleotides: TGTGCCAGCAGTTTCTACAATGAGCAGTTCTTC. It is translated as CASSFYNEQFF.

The V and J genes are TRBV5-1 and TRBJ1-4, with D possibly TRBD1 on 5 matching bases. This CDR3 region has 15 residues. Trimming cost V 3 bases and J 2 bases, with 11 bases left between them. Germline CDR1 reads SGHRS; CDR2 reads YFSETQ. This CDR3 reads CASSYSGITNEKLFF. The CDR3 region has the DNA TGCGCCAGCAGCTACTCAGGGATCACTAATGAAAAACTGTTTTTT.

The V call is TRBV9, the J call TRBJ1-2; 7 bases agree with TRBD1. V was clipped by 4 bases and J by 4 bases; unmatched bases: 1. The length of the CDR3 is 12 residues. The germline gives CDR1 SGDLS, CDR2 YYNGEE. The CDR3 spells CASSRDSYGYTF. The CDR3 DNA sequence: TGTGCCAGCAGCCGGGACAGCTATGGCTACACCTTC.

This clone was picked up one time. The chain couples TRBV3-1 (or the pseudogene TRBV3-2) to TRBJ1-4; D remains unclear. The CDR3 contains 15 residues. Looked up from germline, CDR1 is LGHDT and CDR2 is YNNKEL (reference sequence). Trimming shortened V by 0 bases and J by 5 bases, and 10 bases separated the two germline ends. The CDR3 is CASSQEDIRNEKLFF. In DNA, the CDR3 is TGTGCCAGCAGCCAAGAAGATATCAGAAATGAAAAACTGTTTTTT.

The genes are TRBV7-7 and TRBJ2-3, with TRBD1 matching 12 bases. CDR3 length: 18 amino acids. V shed 1 base and J 5 bases; nucleotides not matched to a gene: 10. Germline CDR1 reads SSHAT; CDR2 reads FNYEAQ (reference sequence). CDR3 sequence reads: CASSLDAPGQGARDTQYF. The CDR3 DNA follows: TGTGCCAGCAGCTTAGACGCCCCGGGACAGGGGGCAAGAGATACGCAGTATTTT.

J is TRBJ2-5 and V is TRBV5-4; 8 positions agree with TRBD2. Losses at the gene ends were 6 bases for V and 1 base for J; bases not matched to a gene: 2. Germline loops: CDR1 SGHNT, CDR2 YYREEE (reference sequence). The CDR3 has 13 amino acids. The chain's CDR3 is CASTGGTQETQYF. CDR3 DNA: TGTGCCAGCACGGGGGGGACCCAAGAGACCCAGTACTTC.

This clone was detected only a few times. This rearrangement joins TRBV6-6 to TRBJ2-7, with D hard to call. V shed 5 bases and J shed 2 bases, with 16 bases lying between them. Germline V gene lookup returns CDR1 MNHNY and CDR2 SVGAGI (reference sequence). The CDR3 runs 15 residues. CDR3 nucleotides: TGTGCCAGCAGTCCTGGGCCAAGGCAACCCTACGAGCAGTACTTC. Translating gives CASSPGPRQPYEQYF.

The V gene is TRBV5-1, the J gene TRBJ2-6; the D is unclear. The CDR3 runs 15 residues. CDR1 SGHRS and CDR2 YFSETQ come from the germline V gene. The germline V and J ends were trimmed by 2 bases and 1 base, with 7 bases remaining between them. CDR3 protein: CASSLVRSGANVLTF. In nucleotides, the CDR3 is TGCGCCAGCAGCTTAGTACGGTCTGGGGCCAACGTCCTGACTTTC.

V gene TRBV24-1 combines with J gene TRBJ1-2; D call uncertain. CDR3 size: 14 residues. Trimming removed 3 bases from V and 8 bases from J, with 15 bases in between. Germline V gene sequence: CDR1 KGHDR, CDR2 SFDVKD. CDR3 amino acids: CATSDRTLRGGYTF. The CDR3 DNA is TGTGCCACCAGTGATAGAACACTCCGGGGAGGCTACACCTTC.

The rearrangement uses TRBV19 and TRBJ1-5; D is ambiguous. The length of the CDR3 is 14 residues. The ends were cut back, 7 bases at V and 1 base at J, with 11 bases in the middle. The V gene's germline CDR1 is LNHDA and CDR2 SQIVND (reference sequence). The CDR3 loop is CASTGGLSNQPQHF. CDR3 bases: TGTGCCAGTACGGGCGGCCTCAGCAATCAGCCCCAGCATTTT. Full variable domain (outside the CDR3, taken from reference TRBV19 and TRBJ1-5): DGGITQSPKYLFRKEGQNVTLSCEQNLNHDAMYWYRQDPGQGLRLIYYSQIVNDFQKGDIAEGYSVSREKKESFPLTVTSAQKNPTAFYLCASTGGLSNQPQHFGDGTRLSIL.

This sequence joins TRBV14 and TRBJ2-3; D could derive from TRBD1 or TRBD2 (5 bases each). The V end was cut by 1 base, the J end by 2 bases, with 22 bases between. The V gene's germline CDR1 is SGHDN and CDR2 FVKESK. The length of the CDR3 is 19 residues. CDR3 nucleotide sequence: TGTGCCAGCAGCCAAGTATTGTCCTTCTGGGGGAAGGACACAGATACGCAGTATTTT. This translates into CASSQVLSFWGKDTDTQYF.

The chain employs TRBV27 and TRBJ1-2, with no clear D. Looked up from germline, CDR1 is MNHEY and CDR2 is SMNVEV (reference sequence). This CDR3 spans 13 amino acids. V was clipped by 5 bases and J by 2 bases, with 9 bases between them. In nucleotides, the CDR3 is TGTGCCAGCAGTCCACGTCCCAACTATGGCTACACCTTC. This codes for CASSPRPNYGYTF.

This chain connects TRBV21-1 to TRBJ1-3. TRBV21-1 is listed as a pseudogene. CDR3 size: 13 residues. The CDR3 nucleotides read TGTGCCAGCAGCGCAGAAAGGAGAAACACCATATATTTT. Residues: CASSAERRNTIYF.

This clone has just one count. This chain uses TRBV27 with TRBJ2-7; no reliable D call. V lost 7 bases and J lost 0, with 10 bases in between. The germline gives CDR1 MNHEY, CDR2 SMNVEV (reference sequence). This CDR3 spans 13 amino acids. The CDR3 sequence: CASKGRASYEQYF. The DNA of the CDR3 is TGTGCCAGCAAGGGCAGAGCCTCCTACGAGCAGTACTTC.

This clone was counted a single time. The rearrangement uses TRBV4-1 and TRBJ1-2; unclear D gene. This CDR3 has 14 amino acids. The germline V gene encodes CDR1 MGHRA and CDR2 YSYEKL. V was cut by 0 bases and J by 6 bases, with 11 bases left in between. The CDR3 bases are TGCGCCAGCAGCCAAGATTCGGGTTCGGATGGCTACACCTTC. The encoded protein is CASSQDSGSDGYTF.

This chain connects TRBV6-5 to TRBJ2-6; D perhaps matches TRBD2 (5 bases). Germline-derived CDR1 and CDR2 are MNHEY and SVGAGI. The CDR3 is made up of 14 amino acids. V lost 5 bases to trimming and J lost 1 base, with 6 bases between them. The CDR3 DNA reads TGTGCCAGCAGTCGGGGTTCTGGGGCCAACGTCCTGACTTTC. Residues: CASSRGSGANVLTF.

The chain carries TRBV9 and TRBJ2-3; D is unclear. Trimming took 0 bases from V and 5 from J, leaving 7 bases between them. Germline lookup yields CDR1 SGDLS and CDR2 YYNGEE. This CDR3 is built from 13 residues. CDR3 loop: CASSVGTEDTQYF. For the CDR3, the DNA is TGTGCCAGCAGCGTAGGGACCGAAGATACGCAGTATTTT.

The CDR3 region has the DNA TGTGCCAGCAGCTGGGCAGGGCCACAAGAGACCCAGTACTTC. Translation: CASSWAGPQETQYF. The V and J genes are TRBV5-5 and TRBJ2-5; maybe TRBD1 (5 bases). Trimming stripped 3 bases from V and 2 bases from J, with 11 bases between. The CDR3 has 14 amino acids. Germline CDR1 is SGHKS and CDR2 is YYEKEE (reference sequence).

V usage is TRBV7-2 and J usage is TRBJ1-3; 7 bases line up with TRBD1. The CDR3 covers 15 residues. CDR1 and CDR2 from the germline V gene are SGHTA and FQGNSA. With V trimmed by 4 bases and J by 5 bases, 8 bases remained unmatched. As DNA, the CDR3 is TGTGCCAGCAGCTCTCGGACAGGCCGCAGAAACACCATATATTTT. Encoded protein: CASSSRTGRRNTIYF.

This rearrangement joins TRBV24-1 to TRBJ1-2; a possible D gene is TRBD1 (5 bases). CDR3 size: 17 residues. Germline CDR1 KGHDR, CDR2 SFDVKD. V gave up 3 bases and J gave up 3 bases, with 19 bases separating them. Written as DNA, the CDR3 is TGTGCCACCAGTGATGTTTACCGGGACCTAAGGGACTATGGCTACACCTTC. Translating it yields CATSDVYRDLRDYGYTF.

V gene TRBV14 combines with J gene TRBJ1-1; maybe TRBD1 (6 bases). Germline CDR1 SGHDN, CDR2 FVKESK. V lost 4 bases to trimming and J lost 1 base, with 10 bases between them. CDR3 length: 14 residues. CDR3 DNA: TGTGCCAGCAGCCGAAGACAGGAGAACACTGAAGCTTTCTTT. This encodes CASSRRQENTEAFF.

The V and J genes are TRBV5-1 and TRBJ1-3, with TRBD1 matching over 7 bases. The CDR3 covers 14 residues. CDR1 is SGHRS and CDR2 is YFSETQ in the germline V gene. The J segment lost 4 bases and the V segment lost 2 bases, leaving 3 bases of the junction unmatched. Here the CDR3 reads CASSFDREGNTIYF. CDR3 coding DNA: TGCGCCAGCAGCTTTGACAGGGAAGGAAACACCATATATTTT.